This T cell receptor beta chain was captured by sequencing in a study of T cell changes during pregnancy in multiple sclerosis. Trimming took off 7 bases at V and 5 bases at J, with 18 bases between the two ends. CDR1 is MNHEY, CDR2 SMNVEV, per germline (reference sequence). The CDR3 covers 14 residues. TCRdb's table, derived via immunoSEQ multiplex PCR, lists solely in-frame clones and lacks some. Here the sample spans 30,000 to 35,000 clones, about nine tenths being singletons. The sample was CD8+ T cells from peripheral blood mononuclear cells, taken in the first trimester of pregnancy. The V gene is TRBV27, the J gene TRBJ2-7, with D perhaps matching TRBD2 (5 bases). The clonotype was recovered from a female donor with multiple sclerosis, enrolled in a pregnancy study. CDR3 amino acids: CASTARGPYDEQYF. The CDR3 region has the DNA TGTGCCAGCACGGCGAGAGGGCCCTACGACGAGCAGTACTTC.